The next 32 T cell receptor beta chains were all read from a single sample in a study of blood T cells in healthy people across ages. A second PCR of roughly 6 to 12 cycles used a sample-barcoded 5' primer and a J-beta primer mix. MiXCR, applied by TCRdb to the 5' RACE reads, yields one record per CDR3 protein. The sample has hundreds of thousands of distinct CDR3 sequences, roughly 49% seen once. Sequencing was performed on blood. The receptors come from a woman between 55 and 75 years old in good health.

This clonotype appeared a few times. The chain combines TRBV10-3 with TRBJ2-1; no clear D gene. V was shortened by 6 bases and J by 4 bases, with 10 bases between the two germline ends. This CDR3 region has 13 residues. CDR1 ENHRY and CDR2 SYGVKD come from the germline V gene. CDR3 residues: CAISPGPYNEQFF. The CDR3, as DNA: TGTGCCATCAGCCCCGGACCGTACAATGAGCAGTTCTTC.

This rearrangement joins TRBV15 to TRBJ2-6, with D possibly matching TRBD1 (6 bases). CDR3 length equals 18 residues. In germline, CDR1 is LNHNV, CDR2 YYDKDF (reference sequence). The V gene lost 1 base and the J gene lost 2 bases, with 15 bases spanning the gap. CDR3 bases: TGTGCCACCAGCAGAGGTGAGACAGGTTTCCCTGGGGCCAACGTCCTGACTTTC. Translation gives CATSRGETGFPGANVLTF.

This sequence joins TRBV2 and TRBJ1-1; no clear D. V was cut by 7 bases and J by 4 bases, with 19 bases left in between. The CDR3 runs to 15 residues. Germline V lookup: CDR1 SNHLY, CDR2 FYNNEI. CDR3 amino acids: CASTQRPAGLTEAFF. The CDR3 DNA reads TGTGCCAGCACCCAAAGGCCCGCCGGGCTCACTGAAGCTTTCTTT.

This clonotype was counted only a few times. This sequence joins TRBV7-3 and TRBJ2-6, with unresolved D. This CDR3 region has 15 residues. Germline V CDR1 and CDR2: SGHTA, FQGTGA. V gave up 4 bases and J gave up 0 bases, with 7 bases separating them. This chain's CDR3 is CASSSLNSGANVLTF. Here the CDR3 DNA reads TGTGCCAGCAGCTCCCTGAACTCTGGGGCCAACGTCCTGACTTTC.

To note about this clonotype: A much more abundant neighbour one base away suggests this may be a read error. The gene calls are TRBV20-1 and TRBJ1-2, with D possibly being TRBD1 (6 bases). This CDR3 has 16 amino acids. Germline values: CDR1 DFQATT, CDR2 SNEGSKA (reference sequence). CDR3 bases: TGCAGTGCTATCTCTCGCAGGGGCGTGCTTAACTATGGCCACACCTTC. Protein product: CSAISRRGVLNYGHTF.

The CDR3 DNA follows: TGCAGCTACCGGGAAAAACGGGGGGAAGGATCTGGCTACACCTTC. It codes for CSYREKRGEGSGYTF. The chain links TRBV29-1 to TRBJ1-2, with D perhaps matching TRBD1 (5 bases). The V end lost 8 bases, the J end lost 7 bases, and 26 bases lay between the germline ends. Germline lookup yields CDR1 SQVTM and CDR2 ANQGSEA. The CDR3 length is 15 residues.

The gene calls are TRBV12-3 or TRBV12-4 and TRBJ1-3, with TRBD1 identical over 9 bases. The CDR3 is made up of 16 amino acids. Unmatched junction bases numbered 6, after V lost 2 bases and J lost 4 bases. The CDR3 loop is CASSLRDRVEGNTIYF. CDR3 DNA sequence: TGTGCCAGCAGTTTACGGGACAGGGTTGAAGGAAACACCATATATTTT.

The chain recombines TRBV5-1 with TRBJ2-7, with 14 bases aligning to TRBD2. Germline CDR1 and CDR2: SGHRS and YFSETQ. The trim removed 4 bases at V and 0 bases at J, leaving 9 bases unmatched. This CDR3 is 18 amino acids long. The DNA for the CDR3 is TGCGCCAGCAGCCCACTGACTAGCGGGAGGGGGAGCTCCTACGAGCAGTACTTC. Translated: CASSPLTSGRGSSYEQYF. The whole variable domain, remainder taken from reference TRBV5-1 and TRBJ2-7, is KAGVTQTPRYLIKTRGQQVTLSCSPISGHRSVSWYQQTPGQGLQFLFEYFSETQRNKGNFPGRFSGRQFSNSRSEMNVSTLELGDSALYLCASSPLTSGRGSSYEQYFGPGTRLTVT.

The CDR3 spells CASSLQGRDYGYTF. DNA of the CDR3: TGTGCCAGCAGTCTGCAGGGGCGGGACTATGGCTACACCTTC. The chain uses TRBV28 and TRBJ1-2; a possible D gene is TRBD1 (6 bases). Trimming removed 5 bases from V and 3 bases from J, with 13 bases in between. The CDR3 covers 14 residues. Per the germline V gene, CDR1 is MDHEN and CDR2 is SYDVKM.

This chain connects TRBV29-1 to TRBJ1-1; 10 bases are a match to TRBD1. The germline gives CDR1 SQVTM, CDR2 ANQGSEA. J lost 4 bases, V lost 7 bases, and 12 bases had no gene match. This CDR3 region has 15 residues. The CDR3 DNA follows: TGCAGCGCACAGCGGGGGACAGGGGCCGTCACTGAAGCTTTCTTT. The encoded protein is CSAQRGTGAVTEAFF.

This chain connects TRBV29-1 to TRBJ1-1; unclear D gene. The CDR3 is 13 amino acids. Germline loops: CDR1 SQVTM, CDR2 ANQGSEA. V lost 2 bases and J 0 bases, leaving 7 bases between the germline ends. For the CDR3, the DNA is TGCAGCGTTGAAAGCGGTATGAACACTGAAGCTTTCTTT. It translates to CSVESGMNTEAFF.

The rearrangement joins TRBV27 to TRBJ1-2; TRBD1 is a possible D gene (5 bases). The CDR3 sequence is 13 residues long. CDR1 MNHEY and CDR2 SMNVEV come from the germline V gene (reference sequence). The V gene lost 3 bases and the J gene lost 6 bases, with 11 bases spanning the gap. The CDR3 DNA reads TGTGCCAGCAGTTTCCGGGACGGCGATGGCTACACCTTC. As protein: CASSFRDGDGYTF.

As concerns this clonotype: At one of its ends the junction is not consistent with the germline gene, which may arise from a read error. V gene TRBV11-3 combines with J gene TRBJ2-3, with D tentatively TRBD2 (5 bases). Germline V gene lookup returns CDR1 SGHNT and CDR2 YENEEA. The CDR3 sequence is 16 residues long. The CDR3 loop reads CASSLGLAYSTDAQYF. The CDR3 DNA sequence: TGTGCCAGCAGCTTAGGGTTAGCGTACAGCACAGATGCGCAGTATTTT.

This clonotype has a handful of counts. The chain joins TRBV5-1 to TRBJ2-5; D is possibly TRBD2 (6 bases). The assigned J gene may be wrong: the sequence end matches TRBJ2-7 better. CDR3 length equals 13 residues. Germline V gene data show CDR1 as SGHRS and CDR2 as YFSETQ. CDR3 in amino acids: CASGHGGENEQYF. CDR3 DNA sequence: TGCGCCAGCGGGCACGGAGGGGAAAACGAGCAGTACTTC.

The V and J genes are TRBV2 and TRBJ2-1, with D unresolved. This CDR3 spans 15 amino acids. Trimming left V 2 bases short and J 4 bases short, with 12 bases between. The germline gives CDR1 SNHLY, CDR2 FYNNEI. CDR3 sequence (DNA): TGTGCCAGCAGTGAAAGGGTTTATGGGTACAATGAGCAGTTCTTC. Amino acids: CASSERVYGYNEQFF.

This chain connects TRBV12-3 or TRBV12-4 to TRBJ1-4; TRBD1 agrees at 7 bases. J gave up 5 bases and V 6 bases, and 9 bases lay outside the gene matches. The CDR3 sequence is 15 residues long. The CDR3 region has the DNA TGTGCCAGCAGGGACTTGACGGGACAGAATGAAAAACTGTTTTTT. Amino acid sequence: CASRDLTGQNEKLFF.

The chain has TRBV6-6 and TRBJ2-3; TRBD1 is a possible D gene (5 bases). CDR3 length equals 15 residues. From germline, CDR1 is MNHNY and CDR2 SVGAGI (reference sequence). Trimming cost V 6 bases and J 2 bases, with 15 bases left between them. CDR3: CASSLDRVYTDTQYF. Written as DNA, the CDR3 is TGTGCCAGCAGCCTCGACAGAGTCTACACAGATACGCAGTATTTT.

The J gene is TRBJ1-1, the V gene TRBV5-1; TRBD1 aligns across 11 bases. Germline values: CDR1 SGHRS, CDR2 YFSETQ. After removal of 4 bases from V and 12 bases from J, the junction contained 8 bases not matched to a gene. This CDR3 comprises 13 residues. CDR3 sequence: CASSTRTGGETFF. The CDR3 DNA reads TGCGCCAGCAGCACCCGGACAGGGGGCGAGACTTTCTTT.

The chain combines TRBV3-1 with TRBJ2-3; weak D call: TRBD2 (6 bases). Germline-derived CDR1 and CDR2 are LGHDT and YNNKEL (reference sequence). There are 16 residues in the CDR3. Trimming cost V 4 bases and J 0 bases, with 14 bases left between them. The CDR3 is CASSPTRAESTDTQYF. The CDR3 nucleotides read TGTGCCAGCAGCCCGACTAGGGCGGAGAGCACAGATACGCAGTATTTT.

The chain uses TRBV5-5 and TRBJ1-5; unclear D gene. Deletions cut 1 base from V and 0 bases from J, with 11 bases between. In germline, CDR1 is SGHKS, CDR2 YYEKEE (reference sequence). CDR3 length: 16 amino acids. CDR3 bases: TGTGCCAGCAGCTTGTTATGGCAAGGTAGCAATCAGCCCCAGCATTTT. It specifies CASSLLWQGSNQPQHF.

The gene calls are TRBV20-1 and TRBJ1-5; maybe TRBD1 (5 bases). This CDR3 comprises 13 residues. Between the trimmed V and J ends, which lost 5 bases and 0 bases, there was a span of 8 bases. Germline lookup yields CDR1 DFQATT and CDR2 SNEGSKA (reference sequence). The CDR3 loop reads CSAGGDSNQPQHF. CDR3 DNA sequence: TGCAGTGCTGGAGGGGATAGCAATCAGCCCCAGCATTTT.

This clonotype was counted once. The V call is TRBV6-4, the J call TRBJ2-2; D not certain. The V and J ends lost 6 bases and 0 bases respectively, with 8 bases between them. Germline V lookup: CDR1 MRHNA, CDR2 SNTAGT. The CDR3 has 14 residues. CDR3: CASRRESNTGELFF. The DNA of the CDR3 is TGTGCCAGCAGAAGAGAGTCGAACACCGGGGAGCTGTTTTTT.

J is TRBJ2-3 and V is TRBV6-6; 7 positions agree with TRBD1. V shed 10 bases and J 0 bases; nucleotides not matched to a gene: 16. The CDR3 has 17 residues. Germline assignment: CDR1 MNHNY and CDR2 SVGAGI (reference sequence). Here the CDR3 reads CATRGQVLGSSTDTQYF. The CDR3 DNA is TGTGCCACCCGTGGACAGGTACTAGGGTCTAGCACAGATACGCAGTATTTT.

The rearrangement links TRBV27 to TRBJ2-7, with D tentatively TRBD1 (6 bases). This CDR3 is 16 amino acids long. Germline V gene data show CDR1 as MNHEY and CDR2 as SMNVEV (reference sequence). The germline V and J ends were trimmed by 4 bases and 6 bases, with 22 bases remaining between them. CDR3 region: CASSSWGRHTGTEQYF. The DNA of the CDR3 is TGTGCCAGCAGTTCATGGGGGCGGCATACAGGAACCGAGCAGTACTTC.

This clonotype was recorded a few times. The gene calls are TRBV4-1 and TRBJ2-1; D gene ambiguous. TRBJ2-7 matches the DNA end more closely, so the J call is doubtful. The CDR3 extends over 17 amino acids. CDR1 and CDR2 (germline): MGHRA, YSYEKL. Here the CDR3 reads CASSQVDLGFSYNEQYF. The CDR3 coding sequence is TGCGCCAGCAGCCAAGTAGACCTAGGCTTTTCCTACAATGAGCAGTACTTC.

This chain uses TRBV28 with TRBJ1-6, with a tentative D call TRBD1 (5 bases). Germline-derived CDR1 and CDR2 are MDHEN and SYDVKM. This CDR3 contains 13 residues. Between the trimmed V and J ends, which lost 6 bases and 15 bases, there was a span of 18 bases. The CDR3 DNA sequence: TGTGCCAGCAGGATCACCGACAGCCGTAACCTCCACTTT. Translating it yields CASRITDSRNLHF.

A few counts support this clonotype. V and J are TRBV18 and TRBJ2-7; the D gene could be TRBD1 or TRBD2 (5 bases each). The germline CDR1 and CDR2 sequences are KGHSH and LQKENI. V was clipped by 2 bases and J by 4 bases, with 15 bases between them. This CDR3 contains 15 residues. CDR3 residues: CASSPTGGKEYEQYF. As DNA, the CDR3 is TGTGCCAGCTCACCAACAGGAGGAAAGGAGTACGAGCAGTACTTC.

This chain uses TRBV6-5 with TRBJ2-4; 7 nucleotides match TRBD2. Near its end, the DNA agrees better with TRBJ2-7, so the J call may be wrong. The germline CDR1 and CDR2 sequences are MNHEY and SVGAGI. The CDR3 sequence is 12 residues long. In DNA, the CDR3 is TGTGCCAGCACCATGGGGGGGGGCGAGCAGTACTTC. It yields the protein CASTMGGGEQYF.

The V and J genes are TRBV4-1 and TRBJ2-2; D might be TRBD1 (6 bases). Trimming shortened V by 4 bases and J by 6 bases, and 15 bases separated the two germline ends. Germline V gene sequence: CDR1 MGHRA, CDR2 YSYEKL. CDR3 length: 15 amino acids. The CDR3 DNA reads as TGCGCCAGCAGCCCCCCCAAGGGGGAGCCCGGGGAGCTGTTTTTT. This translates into CASSPPKGEPGELFF.

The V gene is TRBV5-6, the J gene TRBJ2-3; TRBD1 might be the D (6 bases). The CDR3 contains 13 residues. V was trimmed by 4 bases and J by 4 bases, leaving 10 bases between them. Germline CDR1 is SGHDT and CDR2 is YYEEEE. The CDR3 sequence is CASSPDSPDTQYF. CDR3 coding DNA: TGTGCCAGCAGCCCGGACAGCCCAGATACGCAGTATTTT.

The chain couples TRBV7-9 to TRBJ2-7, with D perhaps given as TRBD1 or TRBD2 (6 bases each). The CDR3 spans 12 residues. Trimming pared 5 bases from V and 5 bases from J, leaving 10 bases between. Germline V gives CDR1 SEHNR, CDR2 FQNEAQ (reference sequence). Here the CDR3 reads CASSPRGHEQYF. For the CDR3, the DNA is TGTGCCAGCAGCCCCCGGGGGCACGAGCAGTACTTC.

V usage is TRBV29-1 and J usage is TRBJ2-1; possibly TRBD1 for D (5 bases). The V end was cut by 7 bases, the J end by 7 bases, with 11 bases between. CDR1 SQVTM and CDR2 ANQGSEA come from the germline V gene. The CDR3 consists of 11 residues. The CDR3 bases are TGCAGCGCGACTGCAGGGAATGAGCAGTTCTTC. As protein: CSATAGNEQFF.